This TCR beta chain originates from a study of CD8+ T cells in alopecia areata. Study-level background: The graft donors were approximately 6-13-month-old C3H/HeJ mice with spontaneous alopecia, and their skin went to approximately 7-10-week-old female C3H/HeJ mice. Study-wide results and limits: Mice showed TCR sharing more clearly than patients did, possibly owing to HLA.

Pooled cutaneous lymph node cells were sorted using CD4, CD8alpha, NKG2D, NKG2ACE and other markers. It was cDNA, reverse transcribed from extracted RNA, that served as the sequencing template. The assay was immunoSEQ multiplex PCR, and TCRdb's table has in-frame clones only and misses some. The repertoire shows 270,000 or so clones, none seen only once; the top ten take 1.2%. For this clone: What it binds is not known. Any gene name here is a mouse gene name. From the germline J gene comes the end of the CDR3, since the read stops 4 residues before it. Other DNA sequences within the sample encode an identical CDR3.

Trimming cost V 4 bases and J 3 bases; bases outside gene matches: 0. Germline assignment: CDR1 LGHDT and CDR2 YNNKQL (reference sequence). The CDR3 runs to 13 residues. The TCR originated in a C3H/HeJ mouse with alopecia areata. As its MHC haplotype, the strain has H2-k. Sequencing was carried out using CD4+ T cells sorted from a lymph node. The chain has TRBV4 and TRBJ2-7; 10 nucleotides line up with TRBD1. CDR3 amino acids: CASSWTGGYEQYF. The DNA read from the CDR3 is TGTGCCAGCAGCTGGACAGGGGGCTAT.